Described below is a single T cell receptor beta chain sequence and its context. Its matching antigen is unknown. At the DNA level, this CDR3 is encoded by other sequences in the same sample as well. Splitting of each subset's genomic DNA was done evenly across several immunoSEQ plates. The method was immunoSEQ multiplex PCR; TCRdb's version includes in-frame clones alone and lacks a portion of them. The profile shows about 2.4 million clones, more than 80% of them singletons. The sample comes from a study of shared clonotypes between healthy human individuals. The authors divided CD4+ cells into CD45RA+ naive and CD45RA-negative memory subsets. Findings and limits, study-wide: Richness estimates generally favored naive over memory subsets. Across several donors, naive CD4 shared approximately 4.5%, naive CD8 3% to 3.5%, memory CD4 roughly 2.5%, memory CD8 0.4%.

Source material: naive CD4+ T cells sorted from blood. Documented subset: CD45RA+ positively selected. The sequence was obtained from a man aged 18 to 30 in good health.

The CDR3 DNA follows: TGTGCCAGCAGCTTCGGTAGGAGGAACACCGGGGAGCTGTTTTTT. This gives the protein CASSFGRRNTGELFF. The chain employs TRBV11-2 and TRBJ2-2; D unresolved. Germline V CDR1 and CDR2: SGHAT, FQNNGV. V was trimmed by 3 bases and J by 1 base, leaving 9 bases between them. CDR3 length: 15 residues.